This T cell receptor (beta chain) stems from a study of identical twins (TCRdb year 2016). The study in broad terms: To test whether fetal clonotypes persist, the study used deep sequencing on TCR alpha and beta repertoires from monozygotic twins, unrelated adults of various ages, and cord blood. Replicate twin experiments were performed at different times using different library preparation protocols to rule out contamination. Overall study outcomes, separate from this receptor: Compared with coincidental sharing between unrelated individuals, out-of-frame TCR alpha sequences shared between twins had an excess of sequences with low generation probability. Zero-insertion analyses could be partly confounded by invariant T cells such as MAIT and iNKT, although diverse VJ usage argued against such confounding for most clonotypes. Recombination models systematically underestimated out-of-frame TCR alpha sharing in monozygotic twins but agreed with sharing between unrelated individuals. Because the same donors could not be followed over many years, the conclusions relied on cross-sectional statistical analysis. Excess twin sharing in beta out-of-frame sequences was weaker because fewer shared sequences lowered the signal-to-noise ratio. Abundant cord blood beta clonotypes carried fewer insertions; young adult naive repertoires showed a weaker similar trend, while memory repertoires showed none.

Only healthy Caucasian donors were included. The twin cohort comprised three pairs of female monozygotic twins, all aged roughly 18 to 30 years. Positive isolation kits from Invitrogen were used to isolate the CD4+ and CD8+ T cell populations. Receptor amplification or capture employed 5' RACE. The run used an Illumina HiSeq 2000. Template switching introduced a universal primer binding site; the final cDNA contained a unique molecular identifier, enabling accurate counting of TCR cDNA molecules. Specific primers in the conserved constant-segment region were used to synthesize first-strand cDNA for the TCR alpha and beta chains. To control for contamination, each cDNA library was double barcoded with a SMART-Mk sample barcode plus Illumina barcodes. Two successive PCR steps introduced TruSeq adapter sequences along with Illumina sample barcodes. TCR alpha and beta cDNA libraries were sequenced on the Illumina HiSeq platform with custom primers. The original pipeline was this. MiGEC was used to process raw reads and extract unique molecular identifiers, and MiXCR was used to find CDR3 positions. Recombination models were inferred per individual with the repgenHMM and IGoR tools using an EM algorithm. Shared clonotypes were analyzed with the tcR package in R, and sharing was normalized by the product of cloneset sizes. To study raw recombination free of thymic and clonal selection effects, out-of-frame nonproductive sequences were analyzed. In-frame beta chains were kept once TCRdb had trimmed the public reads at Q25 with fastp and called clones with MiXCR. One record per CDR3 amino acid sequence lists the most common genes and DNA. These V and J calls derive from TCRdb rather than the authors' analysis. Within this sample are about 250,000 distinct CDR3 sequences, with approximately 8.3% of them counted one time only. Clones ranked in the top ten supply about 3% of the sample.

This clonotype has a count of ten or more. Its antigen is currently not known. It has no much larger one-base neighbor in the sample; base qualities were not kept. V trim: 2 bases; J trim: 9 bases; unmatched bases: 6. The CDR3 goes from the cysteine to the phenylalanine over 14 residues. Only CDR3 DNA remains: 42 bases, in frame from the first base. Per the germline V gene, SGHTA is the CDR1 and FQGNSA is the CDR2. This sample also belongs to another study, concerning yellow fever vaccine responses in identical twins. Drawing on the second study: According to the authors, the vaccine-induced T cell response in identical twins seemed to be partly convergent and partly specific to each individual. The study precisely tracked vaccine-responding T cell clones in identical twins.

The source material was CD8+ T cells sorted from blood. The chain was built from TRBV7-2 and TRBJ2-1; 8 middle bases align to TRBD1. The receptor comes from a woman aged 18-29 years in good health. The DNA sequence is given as TGTGCCAGCAGCTTATTACAGGGGGAACCTGAGCAGTTCTTC. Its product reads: CASSLLQGEPEQFF.